This record looks at one TCR beta chain sequence and its context. Antigen: not known. Clones were sequenced by immunoSEQ multiplex PCR, and TCRdb holds only the in-frame ones, with some missing. The profile shows tens of thousands of clones, roughly 77% of them singletons. This sample is part of a study of a mutant IDH1 vaccine in newly diagnosed glioma. As for time point: week 47, end of study. In every dose of vaccine, 300 ug of mutant IDH1 20-mer peptide was given alongside topical imiquimod. Looked up from germline, CDR1 is SGDLS and CDR2 is YYNGEE. The CDR3 contains 13 residues. V lost 1 base and J 5 bases, leaving 9 bases between the germline ends.

This clonotype originated in a man between 35 and 55 years old with glioma. The source material was PBMCs, sampled from a glioma patient whose treatment included an IDH1 peptide vaccine. The chain is built from TRBV9 and TRBJ1-1; D possibly corresponds to TRBD1 (6 bases). CDR3 in DNA: TGTGCCAGCAGCGTAACAGGGTTAACTGAAGCTTTCTTT. Protein product: CASSVTGLTEAFF.